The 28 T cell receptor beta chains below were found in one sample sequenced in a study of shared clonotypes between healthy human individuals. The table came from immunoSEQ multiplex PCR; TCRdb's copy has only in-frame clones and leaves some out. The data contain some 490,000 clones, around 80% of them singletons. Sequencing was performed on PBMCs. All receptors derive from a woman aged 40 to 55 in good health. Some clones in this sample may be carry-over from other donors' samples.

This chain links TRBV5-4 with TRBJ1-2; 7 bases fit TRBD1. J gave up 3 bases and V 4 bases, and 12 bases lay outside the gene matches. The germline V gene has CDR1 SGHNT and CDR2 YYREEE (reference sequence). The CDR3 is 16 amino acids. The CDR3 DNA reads TGTGCCAGCAGCGCAAACAGGGGCGCCCTCGACTATGGCTACACCTTC. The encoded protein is CASSANRGALDYGYTF.

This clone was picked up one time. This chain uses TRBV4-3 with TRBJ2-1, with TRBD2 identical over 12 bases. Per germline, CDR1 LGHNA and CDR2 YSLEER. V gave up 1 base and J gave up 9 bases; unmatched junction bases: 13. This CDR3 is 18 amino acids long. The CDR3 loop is CASSQGLAGGRGLGEQFF. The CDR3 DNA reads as TGCGCCAGCAGCCAAGGCCTAGCGGGAGGGAGGGGTTTGGGTGAGCAGTTCTTC.

CDR3 amino acids: CASSSSLNTEAFF. CDR3 bases: TGTGCCAGCAGCTCCTCTTTGAACACTGAAGCTTTCTTT. The rearrangement uses TRBV5-5 and TRBJ1-1, with D unclear. CDR1 and CDR2 from the germline V gene are SGHKS and YYEKEE (reference sequence). Trimming cost V 3 bases and J 0 bases, with 6 bases left between them. CDR3 length: 13 amino acids.

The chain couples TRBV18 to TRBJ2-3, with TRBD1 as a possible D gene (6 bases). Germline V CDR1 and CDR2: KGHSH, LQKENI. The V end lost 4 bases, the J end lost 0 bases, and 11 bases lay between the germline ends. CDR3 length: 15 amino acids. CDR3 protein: CASSQQGPSTDTQYF. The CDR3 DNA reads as TGTGCCAGCTCACAACAGGGCCCTAGCACAGATACGCAGTATTTT.

CDR3 sequence reads: CASSSAASGSTDTQYF. The CDR3 bases are TGTGCCAGCAGCTCAGCCGCTAGCGGGAGCACAGATACGCAGTATTTT. The chain has TRBV28 and TRBJ2-3; TRBD2 matches 8 bases. Trimming took 6 bases from V and 0 from J; bases not matched to a gene: 8. The CDR3 runs 16 residues. Germline V CDR1 and CDR2: MDHEN, SYDVKM.

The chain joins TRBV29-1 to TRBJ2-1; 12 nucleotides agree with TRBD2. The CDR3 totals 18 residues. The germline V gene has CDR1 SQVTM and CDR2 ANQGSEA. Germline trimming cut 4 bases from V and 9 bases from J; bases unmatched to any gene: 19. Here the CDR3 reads CSVGPRARLAGVLGEQFF. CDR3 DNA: TGCAGCGTTGGCCCCAGGGCCAGACTAGCGGGAGTATTAGGTGAGCAGTTCTTC.

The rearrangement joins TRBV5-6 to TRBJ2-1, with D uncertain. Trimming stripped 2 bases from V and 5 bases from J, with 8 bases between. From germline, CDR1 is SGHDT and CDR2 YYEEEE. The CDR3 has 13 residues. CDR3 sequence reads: CASSLGPNNEQFF. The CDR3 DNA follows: TGTGCCAGCAGCTTAGGTCCCAACAATGAGCAGTTCTTC.

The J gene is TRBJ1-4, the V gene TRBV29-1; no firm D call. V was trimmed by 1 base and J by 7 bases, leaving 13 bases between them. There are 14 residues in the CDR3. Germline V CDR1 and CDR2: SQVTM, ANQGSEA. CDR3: CSVEVEGRREKLFF. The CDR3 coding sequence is TGCAGCGTTGAAGTGGAGGGCAGGCGTGAAAAACTGTTTTTT.

In DNA form, the CDR3 reads TGCGCCAGCAGCTTGGCGGGTGGGGACACTGAAGCTTTCTTT. Protein product: CASSLAGGDTEAFF. The chain carries TRBV5-1 and TRBJ1-1; D gene ambiguous. The V gene's germline CDR1 is SGHRS and CDR2 YFSETQ. CDR3 size: 14 residues. Trimming took off 0 bases at V and 3 bases at J, with 9 bases between the two ends.

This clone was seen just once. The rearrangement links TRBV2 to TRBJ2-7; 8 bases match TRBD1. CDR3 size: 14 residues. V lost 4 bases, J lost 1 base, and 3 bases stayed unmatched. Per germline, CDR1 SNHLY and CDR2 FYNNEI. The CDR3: CASSGRTGSYEQYF. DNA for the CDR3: TGTGCCAGCAGTGGCCGGACAGGGTCCTACGAGCAGTACTTC. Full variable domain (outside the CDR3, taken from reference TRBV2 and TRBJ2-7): EPEVTQTPSHQVTQMGQEVILRCVPISNHLYFYWYRQILGQKVEFLVSFYNNEISEKSEIFDDQFSVERPDGSNFTLKIRSTKLEDSAMYFCASSGRTGSYEQYFGPGTRLTVT.

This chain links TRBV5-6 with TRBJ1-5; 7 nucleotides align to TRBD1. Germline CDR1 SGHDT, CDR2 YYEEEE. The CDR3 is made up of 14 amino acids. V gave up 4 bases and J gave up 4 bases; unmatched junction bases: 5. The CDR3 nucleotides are TGTGCCAGCAGCCAAGGGACAGTGAATCAGCCCCAGCATTTT. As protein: CASSQGTVNQPQHF.

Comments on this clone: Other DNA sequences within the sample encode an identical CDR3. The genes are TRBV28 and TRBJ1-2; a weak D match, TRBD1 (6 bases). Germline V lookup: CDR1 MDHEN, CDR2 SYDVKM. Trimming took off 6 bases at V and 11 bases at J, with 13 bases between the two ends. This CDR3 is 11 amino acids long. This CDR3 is CASRQGVGYTF. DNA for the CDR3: TGTGCCAGCAGACAGGGAGTCGGTTACACCTTC.

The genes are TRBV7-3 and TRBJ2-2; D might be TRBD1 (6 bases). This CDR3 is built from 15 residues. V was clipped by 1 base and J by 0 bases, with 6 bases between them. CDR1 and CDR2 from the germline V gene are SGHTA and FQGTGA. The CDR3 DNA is TGTGCCAGCAGCTTAAGACAGGCGAACACCGGGGAGCTGTTTTTT. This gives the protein CASSLRQANTGELFF.

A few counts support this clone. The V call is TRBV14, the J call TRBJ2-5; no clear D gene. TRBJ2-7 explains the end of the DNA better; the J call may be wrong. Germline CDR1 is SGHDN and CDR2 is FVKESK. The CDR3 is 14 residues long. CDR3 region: CASSQGVIPYEQYF. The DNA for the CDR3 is TGTGCCAGCAGCCAAGGGGTCATTCCCTACGAGCAGTACTTC.

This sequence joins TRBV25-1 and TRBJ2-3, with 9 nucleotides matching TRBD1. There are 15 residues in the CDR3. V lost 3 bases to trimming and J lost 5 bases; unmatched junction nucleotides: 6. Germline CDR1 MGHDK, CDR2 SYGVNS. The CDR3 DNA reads TGTGCCAGCAGTGAGTTACAGGGGGCTGGAGATACGCAGTATTTT. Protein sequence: CASSELQGAGDTQYF.

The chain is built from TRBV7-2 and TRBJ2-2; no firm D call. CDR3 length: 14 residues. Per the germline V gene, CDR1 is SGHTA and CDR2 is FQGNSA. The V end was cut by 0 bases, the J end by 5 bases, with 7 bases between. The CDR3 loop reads CASSLALSTGELFF. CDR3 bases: TGTGCCAGCAGCTTAGCGCTGTCGACCGGGGAGCTGTTTTTT.

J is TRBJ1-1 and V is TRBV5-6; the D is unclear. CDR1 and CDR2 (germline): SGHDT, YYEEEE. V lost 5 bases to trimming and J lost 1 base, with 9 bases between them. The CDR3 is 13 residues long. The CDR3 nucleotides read TGTGCCAGCAGTAGGACGGCGAACACTGAAGCTTTCTTT. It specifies CASSRTANTEAFF.

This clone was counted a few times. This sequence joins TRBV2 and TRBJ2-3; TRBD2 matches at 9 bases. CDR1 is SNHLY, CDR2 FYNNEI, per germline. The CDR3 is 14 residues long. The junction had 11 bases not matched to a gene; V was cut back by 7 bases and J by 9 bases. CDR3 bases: TGTGCCAGCAAGCCGACTAGCGGAGCCCAAACGCAGTATTTT. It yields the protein CASKPTSGAQTQYF.

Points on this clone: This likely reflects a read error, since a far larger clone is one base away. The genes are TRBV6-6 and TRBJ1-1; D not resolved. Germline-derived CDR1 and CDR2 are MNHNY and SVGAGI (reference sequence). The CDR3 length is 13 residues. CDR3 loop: CTSSYSISTEAFF. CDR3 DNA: TGTACCAGCAGTTACTCTATCAGCACTGAAGCTTTCTTT.

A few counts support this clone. DNA for the CDR3: TGTGCCAGCAGCCCTAGCGGGAGCTCCTACAATGAGCAGTTCTTC. It encodes CASSPSGSSYNEQFF. This rearrangement joins TRBV4-2 to TRBJ2-1, with TRBD2 matching over 10 bases. The CDR3 is 15 residues long. Germline CDR1 is LGHNA and CDR2 is YNFKEQ. V lost 4 bases and J lost 0; bases outside the gene matches: 0.

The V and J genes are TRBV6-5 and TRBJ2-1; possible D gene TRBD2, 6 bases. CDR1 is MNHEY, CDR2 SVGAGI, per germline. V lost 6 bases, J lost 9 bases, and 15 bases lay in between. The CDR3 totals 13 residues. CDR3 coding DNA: TGTGCCAGCAGCCGAGAAGGGACTTTTGAGCAGTTCTTC. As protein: CASSREGTFEQFF.

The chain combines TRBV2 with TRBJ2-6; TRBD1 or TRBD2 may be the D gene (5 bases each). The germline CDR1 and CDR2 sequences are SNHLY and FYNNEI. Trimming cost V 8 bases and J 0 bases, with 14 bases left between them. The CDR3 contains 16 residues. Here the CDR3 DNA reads TGTGCCAGCGTCCGGGACGGACGCTCTGGGGCCAACGTCCTGACTTTC. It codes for CASVRDGRSGANVLTF.

The CDR3 sequence: CASSLEGRMGAEAFF. CDR3 bases: TGTGCCAGCAGCTTGGAAGGGAGGATGGGGGCAGAAGCTTTCTTT. This chain connects TRBV5-4 to TRBJ1-1, with D perhaps matching TRBD1 (6 bases). With 0 bases removed from V and 8 bases from J, the gap between germline ends came to 17 bases. The germline V gene has CDR1 SGHNT and CDR2 YYREEE (reference sequence). The CDR3 is made up of 15 amino acids. The entire variable domain, with the rest obtained from reference TRBV5-4 and TRBJ1-1, is as follows: ETGVTQSPTHLIKTRGQQVTLRCSSQSGHNTVSWYQQALGQGPQFIFQYYREEENGRGNFPPRFSGLQFPNYSSELNVNALELDDSALYLCASSLEGRMGAEAFFGQGTRLTVV.

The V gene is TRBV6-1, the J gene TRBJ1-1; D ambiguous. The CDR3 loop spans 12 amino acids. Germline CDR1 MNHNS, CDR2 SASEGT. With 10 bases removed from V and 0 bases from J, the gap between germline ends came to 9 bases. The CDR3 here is CAISFMNTEAFF. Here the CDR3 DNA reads TGTGCCATTTCGTTCATGAACACTGAAGCTTTCTTT.

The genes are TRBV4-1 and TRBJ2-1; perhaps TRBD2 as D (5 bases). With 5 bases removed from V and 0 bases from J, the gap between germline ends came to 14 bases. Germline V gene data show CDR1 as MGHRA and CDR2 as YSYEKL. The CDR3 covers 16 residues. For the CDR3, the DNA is TGCGCCAGCAGCGTAGGTACTAGGAGCTCCTACAATGAGCAGTTCTTC. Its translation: CASSVGTRSSYNEQFF.

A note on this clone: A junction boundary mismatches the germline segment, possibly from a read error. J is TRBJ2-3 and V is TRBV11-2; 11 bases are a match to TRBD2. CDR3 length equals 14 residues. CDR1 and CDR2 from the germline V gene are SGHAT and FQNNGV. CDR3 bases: TGTACCAGCAGCCTACTAGCGGGAGTAGATACGCAGTATTTT. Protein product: CTSSLLAGVDTQYF. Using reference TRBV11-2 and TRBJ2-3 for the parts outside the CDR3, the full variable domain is EAGVAQSPRYKIIEKRQSVAFWCNPISGHATLYWYQQILGQGPKLLIQFQNNGVVDDSQLPKDRFSAERLKGVDSTLKIQPAKLEDSAVYLCTSSLLAGVDTQYFGPGTRLTVL.

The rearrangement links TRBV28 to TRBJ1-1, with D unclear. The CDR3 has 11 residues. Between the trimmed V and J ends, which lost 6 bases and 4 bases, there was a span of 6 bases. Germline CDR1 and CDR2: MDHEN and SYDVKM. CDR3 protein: CASREITEAFF. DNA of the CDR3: TGTGCCAGCAGGGAAATCACTGAAGCTTTCTTT.

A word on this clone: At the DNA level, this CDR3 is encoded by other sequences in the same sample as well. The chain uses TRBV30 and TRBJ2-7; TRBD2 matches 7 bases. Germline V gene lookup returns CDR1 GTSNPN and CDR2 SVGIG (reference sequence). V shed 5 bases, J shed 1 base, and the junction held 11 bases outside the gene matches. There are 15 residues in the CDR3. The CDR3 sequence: CAWRGLGGGSYEQYF. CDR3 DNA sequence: TGTGCCTGGCGGGGACTGGGGGGAGGGTCCTACGAGCAGTACTTC.